These 25 T cell receptor beta chains were all obtained from the same sample, sequenced in a study of blood T cells in healthy people across ages. The second PCR ran roughly 6 to 11 cycles with a sample-barcoded 5' primer and J-beta primers. MiXCR was run by TCRdb on the 5' RACE reads, yielding one entry per CDR3 protein. Of just over 1 million distinct CDR3 sequences detected, 45% appear once; the ten largest clones hold 15% to 20%. What was sequenced was blood. The receptors stem from a woman aged 55-69 years in good health.

This clonotype turned up a few times. The rearrangement links TRBV20-1 to TRBJ2-5, with a weak D call TRBD2 (5 bases). The DNA end lines up better with TRBJ2-7; the J call may be wrong. The CDR3 covers 11 residues. The germline CDR1 and CDR2 sequences are DFQATT and SNEGSKA (reference sequence). Written as DNA, the CDR3 is TGCAGTGCTAGTCGGGGCTACGAGCAGTACTTC. Protein sequence: CSASRGYEQYF.

The rearrangement joins TRBV4-2 to TRBJ2-1, with D perhaps TRBD1 (5 bases). CDR1 and CDR2 (germline): LGHNA, YNFKEQ. The CDR3 runs to 14 residues. V dropped 5 bases and J dropped 5 bases, with 13 bases sitting between them. In DNA, the CDR3 is TGTGCCAGCAGCTTAAGGGGTGGCGACAATGAGCAGTTCTTC. Protein product: CASSLRGGDNEQFF.

This chain uses TRBV10-3 with TRBJ1-2; a possible D gene is TRBD1 (5 bases). Trimming took off 5 bases at V and 4 bases at J, with 11 bases between the two ends. CDR1 is ENHRY, CDR2 SYGVKD, per germline. CDR3 length: 13 amino acids. The DNA for the CDR3 is TGTGCCATCAGTCGGGACGACCGCTATGGCTACACCTTC. Translating it yields CAISRDDRYGYTF.

The J gene is TRBJ2-7, the V gene TRBV2; 7 nucleotides align to TRBD2. The CDR3 contains 14 residues. CDR1 SNHLY and CDR2 FYNNEI come from the germline V gene. Trimming took 5 bases from V and 7 from J; bases not matched to a gene: 11. The CDR3 spells CASSMAGALNEQYF. CDR3 coding DNA: TGTGCCAGCAGTATGGCGGGAGCTCTCAATGAGCAGTACTTC.

A few counts support this clonotype. J is TRBJ1-5 and V is TRBV21-1; TRBD1 is the table's D call and was not checked against the DNA. TRBV21-1 is labeled a pseudogene. CDR3 length: 17 amino acids. The CDR3 region has the DNA TGTGCCAGCAGCAAGCGAGCCCGGCCAAGGGACAATCAGCCCCAGCATTTT. Amino acids: CASSKRARPRDNQPQHF.

The rearrangement joins TRBV20-1 to TRBJ2-7; D perhaps matches TRBD2 (5 bases). The DNA end lines up better with TRBJ2-5; the J call may be wrong. CDR3 size: 12 residues. Germline V CDR1 and CDR2: DFQATT, SNEGSKA (reference sequence). The CDR3, as DNA: TGCAGTGCTAGGGCGGAGGCCCCGACCCAGTACTTC. This translates into CSARAEAPTQYF.

V usage is TRBV5-1 and J usage is TRBJ2-1; 10 bases are a match to TRBD2. V shed 0 bases, J shed 0 bases, and the junction held 3 bases outside the gene matches. This CDR3 has 17 residues. Germline-derived CDR1 and CDR2 are SGHRS and YFSETQ. The CDR3 DNA reads as TGCGCCAGCAGCTTGGAGGGACTAGCGAGCTCCTACAATGAGCAGTTCTTC. Translation: CASSLEGLASSYNEQFF. The entire variable domain, with the rest obtained from reference TRBV5-1 and TRBJ2-1, is as follows: KAGVTQTPRYLIKTRGQQVTLSCSPISGHRSVSWYQQTPGQGLQFLFEYFSETQRNKGNFPGRFSGRQFSNSRSEMNVSTLELGDSALYLCASSLEGLASSYNEQFFGPGTRLTVL.

This chain joins TRBV6-6 and TRBJ2-5, with a tentative D call TRBD2 (5 bases). The CDR3 is 13 amino acids. Germline V gene sequence: CDR1 MNHNY, CDR2 SVGAGI (reference sequence). V lost 8 bases and J lost 5, with 15 bases in between. The CDR3 coding sequence is TGTGCCAGCGGTCGAGAGGGCGACGAGACCCAGTACTTC. It translates to CASGREGDETQYF.

The gene calls are TRBV6-1 and TRBJ1-5; D possibly corresponds to TRBD1 (6 bases). With 5 bases removed from V and 2 bases from J, the gap between germline ends came to 16 bases. Germline CDR1 reads MNHNS; CDR2 reads SASEGT. The CDR3 loop spans 16 amino acids. In nucleotides, the CDR3 is TGTGCCAGCAGTTTCCCGGGGGGGGCTGGCAATCAGCCCCAGCATTTT. Amino acids: CASSFPGGAGNQPQHF.

The chain links TRBV28 to TRBJ1-5; the match to TRBD1 covers 8 bases. This CDR3 has 14 residues. V lost 10 bases to trimming and J lost 4 bases; unmatched junction nucleotides: 9. CDR1 and CDR2 (germline): MDHEN, SYDVKM. CDR3 in DNA: TGTGCCACCAGAAGACAGGGGCCAAATCAGCCCCAGCATTTT. As protein: CATRRQGPNQPQHF.

The chain has TRBV10-3 and TRBJ2-3, with 10 bases fitting TRBD2. The length of the CDR3 is 15 residues. Germline CDR1 ENHRY, CDR2 SYGVKD. V lost 6 bases to trimming and J lost 2 bases; unmatched junction nucleotides: 5. As DNA, the CDR3 is TGTGCCATCAGGTCGACTAGCGGGTCCACAGATACGCAGTATTTT. It is translated as CAIRSTSGSTDTQYF.

The chain links TRBV6-1 to TRBJ2-2; 9 positions match TRBD1. The J segment lost 7 bases and the V segment lost 5 bases, leaving 8 bases of the junction unmatched. The CDR3 contains 15 residues. Germline V gene data show CDR1 as MNHNS and CDR2 as SASEGT. In nucleotides, the CDR3 is TGTGCCAGCAGTCTAGAACAGGGGGCCGGCGGGGAGCTGTTTTTT. It codes for CASSLEQGAGGELFF.

This sequence joins TRBV11-2 and TRBJ2-3; D possibly corresponds to TRBD1 (6 bases). Germline CDR1 and CDR2: SGHAT and FQNNGV. The CDR3 totals 15 residues. V shed 0 bases and J shed 8 bases, with 15 bases lying between them. CDR3 sequence reads: CASSLDEGQTGTQYF. CDR3 nucleotide sequence: TGTGCCAGCAGCTTAGATGAGGGACAAACGGGTACGCAGTATTTT.

The chain combines TRBV30 with TRBJ2-7; D uncertain. Per the germline V gene, CDR1 is GTSNPN and CDR2 is SVGIG (reference sequence). CDR3 length: 13 residues. Deletions cut 0 bases from V and 1 base from J, with 7 bases between. The CDR3 sequence is CAWSVQLSYEQYF. CDR3 sequence (DNA): TGTGCCTGGAGTGTACAACTTTCCTACGAGCAGTACTTC.

The CDR3 here is CASSRGQGAASRPYEQYF. The DNA for the CDR3 is TGTGCCAGCAGCCGTGGACAGGGGGCTGCCAGCCGCCCTTACGAGCAGTACTTC. J is TRBJ2-5 and V is TRBV5-8; the match to TRBD1 covers 11 bases. The better agreement between TRBJ2-7 and the DNA end casts doubt on the J call. Germline assignment: CDR1 SGHTS and CDR2 YDEGEE. This CDR3 is 18 amino acids long.

J is TRBJ2-3 and V is TRBV28, with 10 bases that match TRBD2. The CDR3 consists of 15 residues. After removal of 4 bases from V and 4 bases from J, the junction contained 5 bases not matched to a gene. Germline CDR1 reads MDHEN; CDR2 reads SYDVKM. The DNA for the CDR3 is TGTGCCAGCAGTTCGGAAGCGGGAGGGGCAGATACGCAGTATTTT. It specifies CASSSEAGGADTQYF.

The gene calls are TRBV24-1 and TRBJ1-1; D unresolved. Looked up from germline, CDR1 is KGHDR and CDR2 is SFDVKD. The CDR3 length is 13 residues. V lost 3 bases and J lost 4, with 8 bases in between. The CDR3 bases are TGTGCCACCAGTGATGGGAGGACCACTGAAGCTTTCTTT. Translating it yields CATSDGRTTEAFF.

V gene TRBV12-3 or TRBV12-4 combines with J gene TRBJ1-2; D not resolved. The CDR3 has 16 residues. The V and J ends lost 3 bases and 0 bases respectively, with 14 bases between them. Here the CDR3 DNA reads TGTGCCAGCAGTTTTCCACCGCGACAATCTAACTATGGCTACACCTTC. Protein sequence: CASSFPPRQSNYGYTF.

The chain carries TRBV4-1 and TRBJ2-5; D possibly corresponds to TRBD2 (5 bases). The germline CDR1 and CDR2 sequences are MGHRA and YSYEKL. Trimming took off 6 bases at V and 1 base at J, with 15 bases between the two ends. This CDR3 has 15 amino acids. This CDR3 reads CASSRASGVQETQYF. CDR3 coding DNA: TGCGCCAGCAGTAGAGCGAGCGGTGTCCAAGAGACCCAGTACTTC.

This clonotype was counted once. CDR3: CSARAGGAKETQYF. The CDR3 DNA reads as TGCAGTGCCCGCGCAGGGGGCGCGAAAGAGACCCAGTACTTC. This chain uses TRBV20-1 with TRBJ2-5, with TRBD1 identical over 8 bases. Unmatched junction bases numbered 9, after V lost 6 bases and J lost 3 bases. This CDR3 spans 14 amino acids. CDR1 is DFQATT and CDR2 is SNEGSKA in the germline V gene (reference sequence).

This clonotype has just a few counts. J is TRBJ2-7 and V is TRBV5-5; no reliable D call. Germline V gene sequence: CDR1 SGHKS, CDR2 YYEKEE (reference sequence). Trimming removed 2 bases at V and 4 bases at J, with 16 bases between. The CDR3 has 15 amino acids. The CDR3 sequence is CASSLGIKGLYEQYF. The CDR3 region has the DNA TGTGCCAGCAGCTTAGGGATCAAAGGCCTTTACGAGCAGTACTTC.

This clonotype came up many times. The V call is TRBV20-1, the J call TRBJ2-7; 8 bases agree with TRBD1. Germline trimming cut 4 bases from V and 1 base from J; bases unmatched to any gene: 3. This CDR3 spans 13 amino acids. Germline V gene lookup returns CDR1 DFQATT and CDR2 SNEGSKA (reference sequence). For the CDR3, the DNA is TGCAGTGCTATCGACAGGGGTTCCTACGAGCAGTACTTC. Encoded protein: CSAIDRGSYEQYF.

The chain is built from TRBV29-1 and TRBJ2-3; 10 bases line up with TRBD2. The V gene end was trimmed by 7 bases and the J gene end by 6 bases; junction bases not matched to a gene: 7. This CDR3 comprises 13 residues. Germline values: CDR1 SQVTM, CDR2 ANQGSEA. The DNA of the CDR3 is TGCAGCGCCCCGGGACTAGCGTCTGATACGCAGTATTTT. Encoded protein: CSAPGLASDTQYF.

The sample holds a few counts of this clonotype. V gene TRBV28 combines with J gene TRBJ1-5, with TRBD1 as a possible D gene (5 bases). Per germline, CDR1 MDHEN and CDR2 SYDVKM. The CDR3 sequence is 15 residues long. The ends were cut back, 6 bases at V and 1 base at J, with 13 bases in the middle. This CDR3 reads CASSPGGLSNQPQHF. CDR3 nucleotides: TGTGCCAGCAGCCCCGGGGGGTTAAGCAATCAGCCCCAGCATTTT. The complete variable domain, with remaining parts taken from reference TRBV28 and TRBJ1-5, reads DVKVTQSSRYLVKRTGEKVFLECVQDMDHENMFWYRQDPGLGLRLIYFSYDVKMKEKGDIPEGYSVSREKKERFSLILESASTNQTSMYLCASSPGGLSNQPQHFGDGTRLSIL.

This clonotype was counted ten times or more. The rearrangement joins TRBV27 to TRBJ2-7, with 8 bases fitting TRBD1. Trimming removed 2 bases from V and 4 bases from J; junction bases left unmatched: 7. Germline CDR1 is MNHEY and CDR2 is SMNVEV (reference sequence). The CDR3 runs 15 residues. The CDR3 reads CASSLTGTGPYEQYF. CDR3 nucleotide sequence: TGTGCCAGCAGTTTAACCGGGACAGGACCATACGAGCAGTACTTC.